This TCR beta chain was identified during a study of cytomegalovirus exposure and HLA in healthy donors. Germline V lookup: CDR1 KGHSH, CDR2 LQKENI. The CDR3 has 15 amino acids. Germline trimming cut 7 bases from V and 0 bases from J; bases unmatched to any gene: 5. Whole-study findings and limits: Earlier analysis found most TCR beta V segments productive about 87% or about 30% of the time. Per published reports, the classifier diagnosed cytomegalovirus status with high specificity and sensitivity. A later analysis linked some 17,000 TCR beta sequences to HLA alleles at 0.05 false discovery rate.

The PCR used 60 Vbeta and 13 Jbeta primers. Only in-frame clones appear in the TCRdb table, and some are missing; sequencing was by immunoSEQ multiplex PCR. The table records 120,000 to 150,000 clones, around three quarters of them present only once. Of note for this clone: Antigen: not known.

This sequence joins TRBV18 and TRBJ2-1; 8 bases agree with TRBD1. This TCR was sampled from a man aged 35-49 years in good health and CMV-seropositive. The sample taken for sequencing was PBMCs. The CDR3 here is CASLSGTGSYNEQFF. In DNA, the CDR3 is TGTGCCAGCTTGTCCGGGACAGGCTCCTACAATGAGCAGTTCTTC.